The source of this T cell receptor beta chain is a study of blood T cell repertoires in COVID-19. Looking at the study overall: The United States, Italy and Spain were the sources of the acute and convalescent COVID-19 samples.

V gave up 6 bases and J gave up 0 bases; unmatched junction bases: 4. The germline V gene has CDR1 SNHLY and CDR2 FYNNEI. This CDR3 contains 15 residues. In the original processing: It was from reference gene primer amplification that nucleated cell counts were estimated. The assay was immunoSEQ multiplex PCR, and TCRdb's table has in-frame clones only and misses some. The V and J calls and clone size are taken from that table; D and trimming were inferred from the DNA. Of under 300,000 clones listed, around 86% are singletons. Study members were between about 18 and 100 years old and lived in 20 to 30 US regions. Cohorts were determined from participant-reported clinical history.

This TCR came from a woman aged 40 to 50 with acute COVID-19. The genes are TRBV2 and TRBJ2-2, with 7 positions matching TRBD2. The sequenced sample was PBMCs or T cells enriched from blood (not recorded which). The CDR3 loop reads CASRMGGANTGELFF. DNA for the CDR3: TGTGCCAGCAGAATGGGGGGGGCGAACACCGGGGAGCTGTTTTTT.